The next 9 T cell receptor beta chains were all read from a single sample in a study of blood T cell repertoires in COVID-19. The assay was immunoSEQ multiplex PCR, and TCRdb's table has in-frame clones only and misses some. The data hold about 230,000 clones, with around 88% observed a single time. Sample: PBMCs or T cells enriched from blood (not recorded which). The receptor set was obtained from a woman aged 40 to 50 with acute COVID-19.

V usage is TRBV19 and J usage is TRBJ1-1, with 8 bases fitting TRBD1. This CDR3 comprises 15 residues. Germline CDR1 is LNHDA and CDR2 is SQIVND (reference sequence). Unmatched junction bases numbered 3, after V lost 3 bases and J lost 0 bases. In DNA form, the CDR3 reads TGTGCCAGTAGTATCTACAGGGGGATGAACACTGAAGCTTTCTTT. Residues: CASSIYRGMNTEAFF. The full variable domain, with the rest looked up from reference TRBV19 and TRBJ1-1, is DGGITQSPKYLFRKEGQNVTLSCEQNLNHDAMYWYRQDPGQGLRLIYYSQIVNDFQKGDIAEGYSVSREKKESFPLTVTSAQKNPTAFYLCASSIYRGMNTEAFFGQGTRLTVV.

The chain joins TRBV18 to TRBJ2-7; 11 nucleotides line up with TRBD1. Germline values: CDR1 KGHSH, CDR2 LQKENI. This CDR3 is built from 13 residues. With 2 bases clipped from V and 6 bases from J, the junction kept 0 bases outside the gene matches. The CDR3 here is CASSPGTGGEQYV. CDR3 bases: TGTGCCAGCTCACCAGGGACAGGGGGCGAGCAGTACGTC.

The CDR3 spells CASSPRGTSGSYNEQFF. The DNA of the CDR3 is TGTGCCAGCAGCCCTCGCGGGACTAGCGGGAGCTACAATGAGCAGTTCTTC. The J gene is TRBJ2-1, the V gene TRBV7-8; 14 positions match TRBD2. CDR1 and CDR2 (germline): SGHVS, FQNEAQ. The ends lost 5 bases at V and 3 bases at J; junction bases unmatched: 6. The CDR3 runs to 17 residues.

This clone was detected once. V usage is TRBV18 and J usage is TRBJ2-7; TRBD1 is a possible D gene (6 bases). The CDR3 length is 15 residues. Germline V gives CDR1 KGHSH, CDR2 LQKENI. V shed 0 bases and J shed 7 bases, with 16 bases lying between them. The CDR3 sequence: CASSPPSGAWGEQYF. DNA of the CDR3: TGTGCCAGCTCACCACCCTCAGGGGCGTGGGGTGAGCAGTACTTC. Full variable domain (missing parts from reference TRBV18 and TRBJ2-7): NAGVMQNPRHLVRRRGQEARLRCSPMKGHSHVYWYRQLPEEGLKFMVYLQKENIIDESGMPKERFSAEFPKEGPSILRIQQVVRGDSAAYFCASSPPSGAWGEQYFGPGTRLTVT.

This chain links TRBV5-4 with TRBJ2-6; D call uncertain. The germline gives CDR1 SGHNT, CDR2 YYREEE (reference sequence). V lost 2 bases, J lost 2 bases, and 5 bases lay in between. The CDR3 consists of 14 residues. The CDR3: CASSFATGANVLTF. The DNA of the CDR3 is TGTGCCAGCAGCTTTGCTACTGGGGCCAACGTCCTGACTTTC.

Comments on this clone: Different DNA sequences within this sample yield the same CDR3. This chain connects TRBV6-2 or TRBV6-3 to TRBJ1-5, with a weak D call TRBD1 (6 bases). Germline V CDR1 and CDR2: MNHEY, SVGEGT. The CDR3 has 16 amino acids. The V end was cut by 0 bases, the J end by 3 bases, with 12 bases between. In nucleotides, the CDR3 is TGTGCCAGCAGTTACTCAGGCAGGGGCCCCAATCAGCCCCAGCATTTT. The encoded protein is CASSYSGRGPNQPQHF.

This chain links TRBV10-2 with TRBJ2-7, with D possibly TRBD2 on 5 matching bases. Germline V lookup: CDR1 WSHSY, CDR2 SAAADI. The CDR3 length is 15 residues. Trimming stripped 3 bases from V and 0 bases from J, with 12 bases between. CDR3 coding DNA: TGCGCCAGCAGTGAACTAGGCCCCAGCTCCTACGAGCAGTACGTC. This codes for CASSELGPSSYEQYV.

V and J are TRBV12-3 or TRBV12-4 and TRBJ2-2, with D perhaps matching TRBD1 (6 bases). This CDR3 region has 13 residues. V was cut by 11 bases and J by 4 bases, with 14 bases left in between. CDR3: CASPGDATGELFF. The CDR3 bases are TGTGCCTCCCCAGGGGACGCCACCGGGGAGCTGTTTTTT.

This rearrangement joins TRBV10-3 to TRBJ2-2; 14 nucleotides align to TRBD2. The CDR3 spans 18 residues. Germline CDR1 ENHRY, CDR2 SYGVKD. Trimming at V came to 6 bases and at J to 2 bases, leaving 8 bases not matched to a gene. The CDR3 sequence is CAISALTSGGVNTGELFF. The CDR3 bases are TGTGCCATCAGCGCCCTGACTAGCGGGGGGGTCAACACCGGGGAGCTGTTTTTT.